This TCR beta chain was obtained from a study of shared clonotypes between healthy human individuals. The protocol was immunoSEQ multiplex PCR, while the TCRdb copy is restricted to in-frame clones and leaves out a portion. The sample lists 950,000 to 1,200,000 clones, around 77% occurring once. A few counts support this clone. Trimming cost V 5 bases and J 1 base; bases outside gene matches: 4. From germline, CDR1 is MNHNS and CDR2 SASEGT. There are 14 residues in the CDR3. Sequenced sample: memory CD4+ T cells from PBMCs. Subset described: CD45RA-negative fraction. The TCR was taken from a man aged 18 to 35 in good health. Some clones in this sample may be carry-over from other donors' samples. The V and J genes are TRBV6-1 and TRBJ1-1, with 7 bases that match TRBD1. The CDR3 coding sequence is TGTGCCAGCAGTAAAGGGGGCGGGAACACTGAAGCTTTCTTT. Its translation is CASSKGGGNTEAFF.